This TCR beta chain was recorded in a study of T cell responses to AZD1222 COVID-19 vaccine. General observations from the study: Spike-specific TCR breadth rose after two AZD1222 doses, and depth rose as well. Unmutated variant regions are reportedly the target of nearly half of TCRs that are spike-specific. Spike-wide vaccine-associated CD4 TCRs dominated at 160-218 and 743-854. There were mostly white British donors and more females than males, and clonal diversity was possibly underestimated.

In germline, CDR1 is MNHEY, CDR2 SVGEGT. V gave up 5 bases and J gave up 3 bases; unmatched junction bases: 6. The CDR3 totals 15 residues. Turning to this clone: Its antigen is still unknown.

TCRdb keeps only in-frame clones here, not all; method: immunoSEQ multiplex PCR. Among under 150,000 clones listed, about nine tenths were seen once. The sample was peripheral blood, taken 28 days after the second AZD1222 dose. V is TRBV6-2 or TRBV6-3 and J is TRBJ2-2; 7 bases match TRBD1. This TCR derives from an adult who received the AZD1222 COVID-19 vaccine. DNA of the CDR3: TGTGCCAGCAGTGCCAGGGGGTCGTACACCGGGGAGCTGTTTTTT. It yields the protein CASSARGSYTGELFF.